Listed below are T cell receptor beta chains from one sample, sequenced in a study of cytomegalovirus exposure and HLA in healthy donors. Produced via immunoSEQ multiplex PCR; TCRdb's table is partial and in-frame only. The data contain about 150,000 clones, approximately 86% of them singletons. Sequenced: PBMCs. These receptors all stem from a man younger than 35 in good health and CMV-seropositive. Both conserved end residues are part of each CDR3. The D gene is left open where the match is weak. Expanded clones get a size class; other rows say once, few or many, or leave the size out.

>-|TRBV15|-|TRBJ1-1
CATSSPKGGLMNTEAFF
TGTGCCACCAGCAGTCCGAAGGGGGGGCTCATGAACACTGAAGCTTTCTTT
>TRBD2|TRBV5-1|-|TRBJ2-5
CASSGGTSAETQYF
TGCGCCAGCAGCGGAGGGACTAGCGCGGAGACCCAGTACTTC
>TRBD1|TRBV7-8|few|TRBJ2-7
CASSLGTGAKEEQYF
TGTGCCAGCAGCTTGGGGACAGGGGCCAAAGAGGAGCAGTACTTC
>TRBD1|TRBV7-3|-|TRBJ1-4
CASSPTGGGKLFF
TGTGCCAGCAGCCCTACAGGGGGCGGAAAACTGTTTTTT
>-|TRBV28|-|TRBJ2-3
CASSLYEADTQYF
TGTGCCAGCAGTTTATATGAGGCAGATACGCAGTATTTT
>-|TRBV5-6|-|TRBJ2-1
CASSLGRSEQFF
TGTGCCAGCAGCTTGGGCCGGTCTGAGCAGTTCTTC
>TRBD2|TRBV7-3|-|TRBJ2-7
CASSYTGGLGYEQYF
TGTGCCAGCAGCTACACTGGGGGACTAGGCTACGAGCAGTACTTC
>-|TRBV4-1|-|TRBJ2-3
CASSQDWAVQSWDTQYF
TGCGCCAGCAGCCAAGACTGGGCTGTACAGTCGTGGGATACGCAGTATTTT
>-|TRBV27|-|TRBJ1-6
CASTQDRPYNSPLHF
TGTGCCAGCACTCAAGACAGGCCCTATAATTCACCCCTCCACTTT
>-|TRBV5-1|-|TRBJ2-1
CASSLSGYYYNEQFF
TGCGCCAGCAGCTTATCGGGGTACTACTACAATGAGCAGTTCTTC
>-|TRBV5-4|few|TRBJ1-2
CASSLMGAWGYGYTF
TGTGCCAGCAGCTTGATGGGGGCATGGGGCTATGGCTACACCTTC
>-|TRBV9|-|TRBJ2-1
CASSSPGGDGPYNEQFF
TGTGCCAGCAGCTCCCCCGGAGGTGACGGTCCCTACAATGAGCAGTTCTTC
>-|TRBV19|-|TRBJ2-7
CASSISGAHEQYF
TGTGCCAGTAGTATAAGTGGGGCCCACGAGCAGTACTTC
>-|TRBV4-3|-|TRBJ1-4
CASSLEGQGGEKLFF
TGCGCCAGCAGCCTAGAAGGGCAGGGTGGCGAAAAACTGTTTTTT
>TRBD2|TRBV2|-|TRBJ2-2
CASSEEGGPNGELFF
TGTGCCAGCAGTGAAGAGGGAGGGCCTAACGGGGAGCTGTTTTTT
>TRBD1|TRBV5-4|-|TRBJ2-2
CASTDRRNTGELFF
TGTGCCAGCACGGACAGGAGGAACACCGGGGAGCTGTTTTTT
>TRBD1|TRBV5-1|-|TRBJ2-7
CASSLGGGTYEQYF
TGCGCCAGCAGCTTGGGAGGGGGCACCTACGAGCAGTACTTC
>-|TRBV6-5|large|TRBJ2-1
CASSYHPSSYNEQFF
TGTGCCAGCAGTTACCATCCGAGCTCCTACAATGAGCAGTTCTTC
>-|TRBV19|-|TRBJ1-1
CASSISSRRGKNTEAFF
TGTGCCAGTAGTATTTCGAGTCGTAGGGGTAAGAACACTGAAGCTTTCTTT
>-|TRBV7-2|few|TRBJ2-2
CASSLRSEAGELFF
TGTGCCAGCAGCTTAAGGTCAGAGGCCGGGGAGCTGTTTTTT
>TRBD1|TRBV5-1|few|TRBJ1-2
CASSTGQGHYGYTF
TGCGCCAGCAGCACCGGACAGGGGCACTATGGCTACACCTTC
>TRBD2|TRBV5-1|-|TRBJ2-3
CASSRTSGSTISTDTQYF
TGCGCCAGCAGCCGTACTAGCGGGAGTACGATTAGCACAGATACGCAGTATTTT
>TRBD2|TRBV5-1|-|TRBJ2-1
CASSLEVTSGGSSYNEQFF
TGCGCCAGCAGCTTGGAGGTGACTAGCGGGGGTAGCTCCTACAATGAGCAGTTCTTC
>TRBD2|TRBV6-5|-|TRBJ2-7
CASSYGAGETYEQYF
TGTGCCAGCAGTTACGGAGCGGGAGAAACCTACGAGCAGTACTTC
>-|TRBV19|-|TRBJ2-7
CASTPDGGPYEQYF
TGTGCCAGTACACCAGACGGAGGACCCTACGAGCAGTACTTC
>-|TRBV11-3|-|TRBJ2-1
CASSPERASYNEQFF
TGTGCCAGCAGCCCGGAGCGGGCCTCCTACAATGAGCAGTTCTTC
>-|TRBV5-5|few|TRBJ1-2
CASSSRTGSGYTF
TGTGCCAGCAGCTCCAGGACGGGGAGCGGCTACACCTTC
>-|TRBV7-6|-|TRBJ1-4
CASSLAEVPATNEKLFF
TGTGCCAGCAGCTTAGCGGAGGTTCCTGCAACTAATGAAAAACTGTTTTTT
>-|TRBV27|-|TRBJ1-1
CASSFQGKGNTEAFF
TGTGCCAGCAGTTTTCAGGGGAAGGGGAACACTGAAGCTTTCTTT
>-|TRBV7-6|-|TRBJ1-6
CASSAGATNALLHF
TGTGCCAGCAGCGCCGGAGCTACCAACGCTCTCCTCCACTTT
>TRBD2|TRBV6-5|-|TRBJ2-3
CASSSPGLKGDTQYF
TGTGCCAGCAGTTCACCGGGACTAAAAGGCGATACGCAGTATTTT
>-|TRBV6-5|-|TRBJ2-7
CASRESSYEQYF
TGTGCCAGCAGGGAGAGCTCCTACGAGCAGTACTTC
>-|TRBV19|-|TRBJ2-1
CASSITTTGSYNEQFF
TGTGCCAGTAGTATTACTACTACAGGTTCCTACAATGAGCAGTTCTTC
>-|TRBV13|-|TRBJ1-6
CASSLQGSNSPLHF
TGTGCCAGCAGCTTACAGGGAAGTAATTCACCCCTCCACTTT
>-|TRBV6-4|-|TRBJ2-2
CASSNMGELFF
TGTGCCAGCAGTAACATGGGGGAGCTGTTTTTT
>-|TRBV5-8|-|TRBJ1-5
CASSLGGVSHQPQHF
TGTGCCAGCAGCTTGGGGGGCGTTAGCCATCAGCCCCAGCATTTT
>TRBD1|TRBV6-5|-|TRBJ2-2
CASSRQGANSGELFF
TGTGCCAGCAGTCGACAGGGGGCGAATTCAGGGGAGCTGTTTTTT
>-|TRBV25-1|-|TRBJ2-5
CASSETRGQGETQYF
TGTGCCAGCAGTGAGACTCGCGGACAAGGGGAGACCCAGTACTTC
>-|TRBV25-1|-|TRBJ2-1
CASSWGEPNEQFF
TGTGCCAGCAGTTGGGGGGAACCTAATGAGCAGTTCTTC
>TRBD1|TRBV4-3|-|TRBJ2-6
CASSQPGQGLPGANVLTF
TGCGCCAGCAGCCAACCGGGACAGGGGTTACCTGGGGCCAACGTCCTGACTTTC
>-|TRBV6-6|-|TRBJ1-1
CASSYRDTEAFF
TGTGCCAGCAGTTACCGTGACACTGAAGCTTTCTTT
>-|TRBV7-2|-|TRBJ1-3
CASSPQTLSSGNTIYF
TGTGCCAGCAGCCCCCAGACATTAAGCTCTGGAAACACCATATATTTT
>TRBD2|TRBV7-2|-|TRBJ2-1
CASSFIVGGPREQFF
TGTGCCAGCAGCTTTATCGTGGGAGGGCCACGGGAGCAGTTCTTC
>-|TRBV27|-|TRBJ2-7
CASSFGGGYEQYF
TGTGCCAGCAGTTTTGGGGGCGGCTACGAGCAGTACTTC
>-|TRBV19|-|TRBJ1-5
CASSIDAGFRNQPQHF
TGTGCCAGTAGTATAGATGCGGGGTTTCGCAATCAGCCCCAGCATTTT
>TRBD2|TRBV5-6|-|TRBJ2-7
CASSLTGLADRSYEQYF
TGTGCCAGCAGCCTGACGGGACTAGCGGACCGCTCCTACGAGCAGTACTTC
>TRBD1|TRBV7-9|-|TRBJ1-1
CASRSHRDRGTEAFF
TGTGCCAGCAGGAGCCACCGGGACAGGGGTACTGAAGCTTTCTTT
>TRBD1|TRBV7-2|-|TRBJ2-1
CASSLGGTGEYEQFF
TGTGCCAGCAGCTTAGGGGGGACAGGGGAATATGAGCAGTTCTTC
>-|TRBV6-6|once|TRBJ1-6
CASSYSGDGDSPLHF
TGTGCCAGCAGTTACTCCGGGGATGGGGATTCACCCCTCCACTTT
>TRBD2|TRBV14|-|TRBJ2-1
CASSLGLAFYNEQFF
TGTGCCAGCAGCCTTGGACTAGCGTTTTACAATGAGCAGTTCTTC
>-|TRBV18|few|TRBJ1-6
CASSHGSDSPLHF
TGTGCCAGCTCACACGGGTCGGATTCACCCCTCCACTTT
>TRBD1|TRBV7-8|-|TRBJ2-2
CASSLAGGQGKAGELFF
TGTGCCAGCAGCTTAGCCGGTGGACAGGGGAAGGCCGGGGAGCTGTTTTTT
>TRBD1|TRBV6-1|-|TRBJ1-5
CASSTGDRPQHF
TGTGCCAGCAGCACAGGGGATCGGCCCCAGCATTTT
>TRBD1|TRBV29-1|-|TRBJ1-2
CSVRQGVYGYTF
TGCAGCGTTCGGCAGGGGGTCTATGGCTACACCTTC
>-|TRBV4-1|once|TRBJ1-1
CASSQPYDRRISGAFF
TGCGCCAGCAGCCAACCTTACGACAGAAGGATTAGTGGGGCTTTCTTT
>TRBD1|TRBV2|-|TRBJ2-7
CASSLGQGAYEQYF
TGTGCCAGCAGCCTAGGACAGGGGGCCTACGAGCAGTACTTC
>-|TRBV7-6|once|TRBJ1-3
CASSLAASSGNTIYF
TGTGCCAGCAGCTTAGCTGCTAGCTCTGGAAACACCATATATTTT
>TRBD2|TRBV7-9|-|TRBJ2-7
CASSPLAGSSYEQYF
TGTGCCAGCAGCCCACTAGCGGGGTCCTCCTACGAGCAGTACTTC
>TRBD1|TRBV11-3|-|TRBJ2-7
CASSLTGAHEQYF
TGTGCCAGCAGCTTGACAGGGGCGCACGAGCAGTACTTC
>-|TRBV27|-|TRBJ2-1
CASSRGSFSYNEQFF
TGTGCCAGCAGCCGAGGGAGTTTCTCCTACAATGAGCAGTTCTTC